Here is one T cell receptor beta chain with its context. The antigen is undetermined. The data originate from a study of identical twins. Overall study results and limits: Models underestimated how often monozygotic twins shared out-of-frame TCR alpha. For zero-insertion analyses, partial confounding could come from invariant MAIT and iNKT cells.

In TCRdb, the 5' RACE reads were re-called with MiXCR into one record per CDR3 protein. The sample has hundreds of thousands of distinct CDR3 sequences, 8% to 9% seen once. Healthy Caucasians alone served as donors. These sequences were also reported in another study, on yellow fever vaccine responses in identical twins. That work contributes: Among the twins, the vaccine T cell response reportedly seemed partly convergent and partly personalized.

Sequencing used memory (CD45RO+) T cells sorted from blood. The TCR comes from a woman aged 18-35 years in good health.

The CDR3 loop reads CASSYLTSGRSTDTQYF. The CDR3, as DNA: TGTGCCAGCAGTTATCTGACTAGCGGGAGGAGCACAGATACGCAGTATTTT. The genes are TRBV6-5 and TRBJ2-3; 13 positions agree with TRBD2. Per the germline V gene, CDR1 is MNHEY and CDR2 is SVGAGI. This CDR3 contains 17 residues. The trim removed 3 bases at V and 0 bases at J, leaving 3 bases unmatched.